This T cell receptor beta chain was retrieved from a study of T cell responses to AZD1222 COVID-19 vaccine. Profiled with immunoSEQ multiplex PCR; TCRdb holds only in-frame clones, not every one. Among about 120,000 clones listed, around 88% were seen once. Germline V lookup: CDR1 ENHRY, CDR2 SYGVKD. The CDR3 is made up of 16 amino acids. The ends lost 0 bases at V and 2 bases at J; junction bases unmatched: 3. The chain carries TRBV10-3 and TRBJ2-2; 7 bases are a match to TRBD1. The source is an adult in good health. This specimen consisted of peripheral blood, obtained on day 0 of AZD1222 vaccination. This chain's CDR3 is CAISESGQVNTGELFF. Written as DNA, the CDR3 is TGTGCCATCAGTGAGTCTGGACAGGTTAACACCGGGGAGCTGTTTTTT.